The 30 T cell receptor beta chains reported below all come from one sample, sequenced in a study of blood T cell repertoires in COVID-19. Here immunoSEQ multiplex PCR was the method, and the copy in TCRdb shows in-frame clones only, minus some. The sample has around 100,000 clones; approximately 89% are singletons. The sequencing input was peripheral blood. The source is a woman of 80 years or more in a cohort sampled during active COVID-19.

The chain uses TRBV4-1 and TRBJ2-1, with 14 positions matching TRBD2. Germline values: CDR1 MGHRA, CDR2 YSYEKL. After removal of 3 bases from V and 0 bases from J, the junction contained 10 bases not matched to a gene. The CDR3 spans 20 residues. Here the CDR3 DNA reads TGCGCCAGCAGCCAGGAGGGGACTAGCGGGGGACCTAGCTCCTACAATGAGCAGTTCTTC. This translates into CASSQEGTSGGPSSYNEQFF.

The gene calls are TRBV3-1 (or the pseudogene TRBV3-2) and TRBJ2-1, with D perhaps matching TRBD2 (7 bases). V was clipped by 4 bases and J by 10 bases, with 20 bases between them. Germline loops: CDR1 LGHDT, CDR2 YNNKEL (reference sequence). This CDR3 is built from 15 residues. CDR3 in amino acids: CASSPRLASGGEQFF. The CDR3 nucleotides read TGTGCCAGCAGCCCCCGACTAGCATCCGGGGGCGAGCAGTTCTTC.

V usage is TRBV29-1 and J usage is TRBJ1-4; the D gene is possibly TRBD1 (5 bases). Trimming took off 4 bases at V and 5 bases at J, with 8 bases between the two ends. The CDR3 is 12 amino acids. Per the germline V gene, CDR1 is SQVTM and CDR2 is ANQGSEA. CDR3 amino acids: CSVGGLNEKLFF. Here the CDR3 DNA reads TGCAGCGTTGGGGGCCTGAATGAAAAACTGTTTTTT.

The V gene is TRBV3-1 (or the pseudogene TRBV3-2), the J gene TRBJ2-1, with TRBD2 matching 8 bases. The CDR3 has 20 residues. In germline, CDR1 is LGHDT, CDR2 YNNKEL (reference sequence). V lost 0 bases, J lost 3 bases, and 16 bases stayed unmatched. The CDR3 nucleotides read TGTGCCAGCAGCCAAGATTCTCCCAGCGGGGGTGGCGCCCGCTACAATGAGCAGTTCTTC. Its protein is CASSQDSPSGGGARYNEQFF.

The CDR3 spells CAISESTGGNYEQYF. The DNA of the CDR3 is TGTGCCATCAGTGAGTCGACAGGGGGTAACTACGAGCAGTACTTC. This chain uses TRBV10-3 with TRBJ2-7; 9 nucleotides match TRBD1. The V gene end was trimmed by 0 bases and the J gene end by 3 bases; junction bases not matched to a gene: 3. The CDR3 extends over 15 amino acids. Germline V CDR1 and CDR2: ENHRY, SYGVKD.

The gene calls are TRBV3-1 (or the pseudogene TRBV3-2) and TRBJ2-2; tentative D call: TRBD2 (6 bases). V lost 5 bases and J 8 bases, leaving 12 bases between the germline ends. Germline-derived CDR1 and CDR2 are LGHDT and YNNKEL (reference sequence). CDR3 length: 13 residues. The DNA for the CDR3 is TGTGCCAGCAGCGCCCTAGCGTCGGGGGAGCTGTTTTTT. Protein product: CASSALASGELFF.

The chain carries TRBV29-1 and TRBJ2-1, with 9 positions matching TRBD1. The germline gives CDR1 SQVTM, CDR2 ANQGSEA. V was clipped by 4 bases and J by 4 bases; unmatched bases: 5. The CDR3 is 14 residues long. The CDR3 is CSVGRTGVYNEQFF. The CDR3 bases are TGCAGCGTTGGTCGGACAGGGGTTTACAATGAGCAGTTCTTC.

The chain has TRBV3-1 (or the pseudogene TRBV3-2) and TRBJ1-2; 7 nucleotides agree with TRBD1. Trimming took 6 bases from V and 8 from J; bases not matched to a gene: 12. The CDR3 is made up of 14 amino acids. The germline gives CDR1 LGHDT, CDR2 YNNKEL (reference sequence). CDR3 in amino acids: CASSPGQGDGGYTF. The CDR3 DNA sequence: TGTGCCAGCAGTCCCGGTCAGGGGGACGGCGGCTACACCTTC.

The chain has TRBV24-1 and TRBJ1-6; maybe TRBD1 (5 bases). CDR1 is KGHDR, CDR2 SFDVKD, per germline. V was pared by 5 bases and J by 6 bases, with 7 bases between. The CDR3 has 13 amino acids. CDR3 DNA sequence: TGTGCCACCAGTGGCACAGGTAATTCACCCCTCCACTTT. Translated, it gives CATSGTGNSPLHF.

The chain carries TRBV10-3 and TRBJ2-1; 9 bases line up with TRBD1. The junction had 9 bases not matched to a gene; V was cut back by 8 bases and J by 10 bases. This CDR3 contains 13 residues. Germline V lookup: CDR1 ENHRY, CDR2 SYGVKD. CDR3 coding DNA: TGTGCCATCTCGGGGACAGGGCGTATGGAGCAGTTCTTC. This translates into CAISGTGRMEQFF.

The chain joins TRBV19 to TRBJ1-5; maybe TRBD1 (5 bases). The V and J ends lost 2 bases and 0 bases respectively, with 8 bases between them. Germline V lookup: CDR1 LNHDA, CDR2 SQIVND (reference sequence). This CDR3 is 15 amino acids long. Written as DNA, the CDR3 is TGTGCCAGTAGTATAATTGACAGTAGCAATCAGCCCCAGCATTTT. Residues: CASSIIDSSNQPQHF. The variable domain in full, with the rest retrieved from reference TRBV19 and TRBJ1-5, is DGGITQSPKYLFRKEGQNVTLSCEQNLNHDAMYWYRQDPGQGLRLIYYSQIVNDFQKGDIAEGYSVSREKKESFPLTVTSAQKNPTAFYLCASSIIDSSNQPQHFGDGTRLSIL.

This sequence joins TRBV6-5 and TRBJ2-2, with TRBD1 as a possible D gene (6 bases). Per the germline V gene, CDR1 is MNHEY and CDR2 is SVGAGI. V lost 4 bases to trimming and J lost 0 bases, with 12 bases between them. This CDR3 has 16 residues. CDR3 coding DNA: TGTGCCAGCAGTTTTTCGACAGGTTCGAACACCGGGGAGCTGTTTTTT. This sequence encodes CASSFSTGSNTGELFF.

The V call is TRBV3-1 (or the pseudogene TRBV3-2), the J call TRBJ1-1; D is uncertain. Per germline, CDR1 LGHDT and CDR2 YNNKEL (reference sequence). CDR3 size: 12 residues. V was trimmed by 6 bases and J by 2 bases, leaving 7 bases between them. The CDR3: CASRWSNTEAFF. The CDR3 nucleotides are TGTGCCAGCAGGTGGAGTAACACTGAAGCTTTCTTT.

V is TRBV7-2 and J is TRBJ2-5, with 12 bases matching TRBD2. After removal of 5 bases from V and 4 bases from J, the junction contained 5 bases not matched to a gene. CDR3 length: 15 residues. The germline V gene has CDR1 SGHTA and CDR2 FQGNSA. The CDR3 protein is CASSALGLAGETQYF. The CDR3 region has the DNA TGTGCCAGCAGCGCGCTGGGACTAGCGGGAGAGACCCAGTACTTC.

This chain joins TRBV3-1 (or the pseudogene TRBV3-2) and TRBJ2-5; TRBD1 agrees at 9 bases. CDR1 is LGHDT and CDR2 is YNNKEL in the germline V gene (reference sequence). The CDR3 totals 14 residues. V lost 2 bases, J lost 5 bases, and 3 bases stayed unmatched. The CDR3 DNA reads as TGTGCCAGCAGCCAACCGGGACAGGGTGAGACCCAGTACTTC. Amino acid sequence: CASSQPGQGETQYF.

The chain couples TRBV6-5 to TRBJ1-3, with TRBD1 matching 9 bases. This CDR3 has 16 amino acids. V trimming: 5 bases; J trimming: 2 bases; junction bases outside the gene matches: 7. Germline values: CDR1 MNHEY, CDR2 SVGAGI. CDR3 sequence (DNA): TGTGCCAGCAGTAACTTAAGGACAGGGGCTGGAAACACCATATATTTT. Translation: CASSNLRTGAGNTIYF.

The chain combines TRBV10-1 with TRBJ2-3, with 9 positions matching TRBD2. CDR1 and CDR2 (germline): WNHNN, SYGVQD (reference sequence). This CDR3 comprises 15 residues. The V segment lost 2 bases and the J segment 5 bases; nucleotides outside the gene matches: 5. CDR3 amino acids: CASSEGSGRGDTQYF. As DNA, the CDR3 is TGCGCCAGCAGTGAGGGTAGCGGGAGAGGAGATACGCAGTATTTT.

This clone was picked up one time. The sample contains more than one DNA sequence encoding this CDR3. The chain uses TRBV3-1 (or the pseudogene TRBV3-2) and TRBJ2-5; no reliable D call. Trimming shortened V by 0 bases and J by 8 bases, and 16 bases separated the two germline ends. This CDR3 comprises 15 residues. Germline V gene sequence: CDR1 LGHDT, CDR2 YNNKEL (reference sequence). The CDR3 is CASSQDISIPRTQYF. The CDR3 DNA is TGTGCCAGCAGCCAAGATATTAGCATACCCAGAACCCAGTACTTC.

The chain couples TRBV5-6 to TRBJ2-7, with TRBD2 identical over 7 bases. Germline CDR1 reads SGHDT; CDR2 reads YYEEEE. Trimming removed 5 bases from V and 0 bases from J; junction bases left unmatched: 8. This CDR3 has 15 amino acids. As DNA, the CDR3 is TGTGCCAGCAGTCGCTGGGGGGGGTTCTCCTACGAGCAGTACTTC. Translation: CASSRWGGFSYEQYF.

The CDR3 nucleotides read TGCGCCAGCAGCCTCCTCTCAGGGCCTAACACCGGGGAGCTGTTTTTT. Translation: CASSLLSGPNTGELFF. The chain has TRBV5-1 and TRBJ2-2; D possibly corresponds to TRBD1 (5 bases). The V gene's germline CDR1 is SGHRS and CDR2 YFSETQ. V lost 4 bases, J lost 2 bases, and 15 bases lay in between. The CDR3 contains 16 residues. Variable domain in full (rest from reference TRBV5-1 and TRBJ2-2): KAGVTQTPRYLIKTRGQQVTLSCSPISGHRSVSWYQQTPGQGLQFLFEYFSETQRNKGNFPGRFSGRQFSNSRSEMNVSTLELGDSALYLCASSLLSGPNTGELFFGEGSRLTVL.

V usage is TRBV28 and J usage is TRBJ1-1, with D possibly being TRBD1 (6 bases). This CDR3 comprises 14 residues. The V end was cut by 2 bases, the J end by 0 bases, with 7 bases between. Germline V lookup: CDR1 MDHEN, CDR2 SYDVKM. The CDR3 is CASSLNRVNTEAFF. The DNA for the CDR3 is TGTGCCAGCAGTTTAAACAGGGTGAACACTGAAGCTTTCTTT.

This chain joins TRBV19 and TRBJ2-2; D is possibly TRBD1 (5 bases). This CDR3 is 15 amino acids long. V was pared by 6 bases and J by 4 bases, with 15 bases between. Germline V lookup: CDR1 LNHDA, CDR2 SQIVND (reference sequence). The chain's CDR3 is CASSRGDSPTGELFF. CDR3 sequence (DNA): TGTGCCAGTAGCCGCGGCGACAGCCCCACCGGGGAGCTGTTTTTT.

The chain couples TRBV5-1 to TRBJ2-3; 10 positions match TRBD1. The V and J ends lost 2 bases and 5 bases, in that order; junction bases with no gene match: 8. The CDR3 is 16 residues long. The germline gives CDR1 SGHRS, CDR2 YFSETQ. The CDR3 is CASSFGTGANGDTQYF. The CDR3 bases are TGCGCCAGCAGCTTCGGGACAGGGGCTAACGGAGATACGCAGTATTTT.

V is TRBV2 and J is TRBJ1-5; 7 nucleotides match TRBD1. The CDR3 totals 15 residues. The ends lost 6 bases at V and 4 bases at J; junction bases unmatched: 9. Per the germline V gene, CDR1 is SNHLY and CDR2 is FYNNEI. The DNA for the CDR3 is TGTGCCAGCAGGATGGGGGGACAGAGTAATCAGCCCCAGCATTTT. This encodes CASRMGGQSNQPQHF.

The chain links TRBV9 to TRBJ1-2; D ambiguous. This CDR3 comprises 13 residues. V lost 0 bases and J lost 5, with 8 bases in between. Per germline, CDR1 SGDLS and CDR2 YYNGEE. CDR3 in amino acids: CASSVEPIYGYTF. In nucleotides, the CDR3 is TGTGCCAGCAGCGTAGAGCCGATTTATGGCTACACCTTC. The variable domain in full, completed from reference TRBV9 and TRBJ1-2, reads DSGVTQTPKHLITATGQRVTLRCSPRSGDLSVYWYQQSLDQGLQFLIQYYNGEERAKGNILERFSAQQFPDLHSELNLSSLELGDSALYFCASSVEPIYGYTFGSGTRLTVV.

The CDR3 nucleotides read TGTGCCATCAAGAGGACAGGGGGTCACAATGAGCAGTTCTTC. Amino acids: CAIKRTGGHNEQFF. J is TRBJ2-1 and V is TRBV10-3; 10 bases are shared with TRBD1. The CDR3 is 14 residues long. The ends lost 7 bases at V and 5 bases at J; junction bases unmatched: 5. CDR1 is ENHRY and CDR2 is SYGVKD in the germline V gene.

The chain uses TRBV19 and TRBJ2-1, with 7 bases fitting TRBD1. The CDR3 is 12 amino acids. Trimming took 10 bases from V and 6 from J; bases not matched to a gene: 6. CDR1 is LNHDA and CDR2 is SQIVND in the germline V gene (reference sequence). The CDR3 DNA is TGTGCCACCCGGACAGGCGGCAATGAGCAGTTCTTC. Translation gives CATRTGGNEQFF.

This clone was observed once. This chain joins TRBV6-5 and TRBJ1-1, with D possibly being TRBD1 (5 bases). V lost 7 bases to trimming and J lost 3 bases, with 15 bases between them. This CDR3 is 14 amino acids long. Germline V gene sequence: CDR1 MNHEY, CDR2 SVGAGI. The CDR3 sequence: CASKIGHGDTEAFF. Written as DNA, the CDR3 is TGTGCCAGCAAGATAGGACACGGTGACACTGAAGCTTTCTTT.

This CDR3 is CASSQVDGTYEQYF. In DNA form, the CDR3 reads TGTGCCAGCAGCCAAGTGGACGGGACCTACGAGCAGTACTTC. This chain uses TRBV14 with TRBJ2-7; D possibly corresponds to TRBD2 (5 bases). Germline CDR1 SGHDN, CDR2 FVKESK. CDR3 length: 14 residues. The germline V and J ends were trimmed by 1 base and 2 bases, with 9 bases remaining between them.

The rearrangement joins TRBV7-8 to TRBJ2-1, with a possible D match to TRBD2 (5 bases). CDR3 size: 14 residues. The ends were cut back, 5 bases at V and 5 bases at J, with 13 bases in the middle. The germline gives CDR1 SGHVS, CDR2 FQNEAQ. The CDR3 bases are TGTGCCAGCAGCCCGATGCGAGGGAACAATGAGCAGTTCTTC. Encoded protein: CASSPMRGNNEQFF.